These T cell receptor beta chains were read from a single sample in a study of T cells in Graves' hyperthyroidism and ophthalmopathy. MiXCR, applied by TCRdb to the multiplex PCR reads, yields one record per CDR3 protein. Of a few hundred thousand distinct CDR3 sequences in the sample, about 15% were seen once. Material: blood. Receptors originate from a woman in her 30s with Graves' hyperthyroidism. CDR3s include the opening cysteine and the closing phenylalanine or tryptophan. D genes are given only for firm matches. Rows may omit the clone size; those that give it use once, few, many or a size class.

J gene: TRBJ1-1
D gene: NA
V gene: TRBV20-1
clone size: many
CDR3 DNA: TGCAGTGCACCGACAAGACTGAACACTGAAGCTTTCTTT
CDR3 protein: CSAPTRLNTEAFF

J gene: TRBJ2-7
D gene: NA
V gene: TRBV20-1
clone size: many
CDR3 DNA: TGCAGTGCTAGTAAGGACTCCTACGAGCAGTACTTC
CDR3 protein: CSASKDSYEQYF

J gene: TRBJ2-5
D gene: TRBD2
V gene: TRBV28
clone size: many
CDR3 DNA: TGTGCCAGCAGTGTCGGGGGGAAGACCCAGTACTTC
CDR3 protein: CASSVGGKTQYF

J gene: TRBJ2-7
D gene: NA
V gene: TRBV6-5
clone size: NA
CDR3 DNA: TGTGCCAGCAGTTACTCGCGGGCGAGCTCCTACGAGCAGTACTTC
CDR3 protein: CASSYSRASSYEQYF

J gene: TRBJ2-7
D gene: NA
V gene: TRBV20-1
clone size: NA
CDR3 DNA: TGCAGTGCTAGAGTCCCGGGACTCACTTACGAGCAGTACTTC
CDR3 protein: CSARVPGLTYEQYF

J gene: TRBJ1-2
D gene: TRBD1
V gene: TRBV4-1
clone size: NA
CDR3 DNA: TGCGCCAGCAGCCACTCAACCGGGACAGGAGATGGCTACACCTTC
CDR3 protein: CASSHSTGTGDGYTF

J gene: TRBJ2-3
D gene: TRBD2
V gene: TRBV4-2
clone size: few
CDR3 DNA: TGTGCCAGCAGCCAACTACTAGCGGGAGGGGCAGATACGCAGTATTTT
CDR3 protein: CASSQLLAGGADTQYF

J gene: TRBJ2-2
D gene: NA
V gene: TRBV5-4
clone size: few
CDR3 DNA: TGTGCCAGCAGCCAAAGGGTCCCCAACACCGGGGAGCTGTTTTTT
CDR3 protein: CASSQRVPNTGELFF

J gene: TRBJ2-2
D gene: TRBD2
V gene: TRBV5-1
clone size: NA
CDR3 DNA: TGCGCCAGCAGCTTGGAACGGACTAGTGGGAGGGCCACGACCGGGGAGCTGTTTTTT
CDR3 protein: CASSLERTSGRATTGELFF

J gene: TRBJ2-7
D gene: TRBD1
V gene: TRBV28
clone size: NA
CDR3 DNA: TGTGCCAGCAGTGCGTTACAGGGGGTGAGATCCTACGAGCAGTACTTC
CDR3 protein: CASSALQGVRSYEQYF

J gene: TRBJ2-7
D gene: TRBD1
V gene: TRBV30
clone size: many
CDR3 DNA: TGTGCCTGGACTCCGGACAGGCGTGAGCAGTACTTC
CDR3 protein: CAWTPDRREQYF